This TCR beta chain was profiled in a study of blood T cell repertoires in COVID-19. Trimming at V came to 2 bases and at J to 5 bases, leaving 10 bases not matched to a gene. Germline V gene sequence: CDR1 SGHTA, CDR2 FQGNSA. This CDR3 is 18 amino acids long. Original analysis: Quantification of nucleated cells was approximated via reference gene primer amplification. Assay: immunoSEQ multiplex PCR; the TCRdb copy retains only in-frame clones and omits some. V and J calls and clone size are given by that table; D and trimming were obtained from the DNA. Found here are around 250,000 clones, roughly nine tenths of them singletons; the top ten hold approximately 1.3%. The study drew participants aged about 18 to 90 years from some 23 US areas. In assigning cohorts, the study relied on participant-reported clinical history.

This clonotype was obtained from a human donor in a cohort exposed to, infected with or recovered from COVID-19 (not recorded which). The donor label of this sample is uncertain. Sample: PBMCs or T cells enriched from blood (not recorded which). The rearrangement links TRBV7-2 to TRBJ2-3; 13 nucleotides match TRBD2. The CDR3 nucleotides read TGTGCCAGCAGCTTAAAGCCACTAGCGGGGGGGCAGGGAGATACGCAGTATTTT. It codes for CASSLKPLAGGQGDTQYF.